Below are 15 T cell receptor beta chains sequenced from a single sample in a study of T cell clonotyping in hematopoietic cell transplantation. Time point described: recipient sample about 28 days before transplant, after cytoreduction. Measured with immunoSEQ multiplex PCR; TCRdb has only the in-frame clones, and not every one. The table lists about 76,000 clones, around 96% of them singletons. The specimen comprised peripheral blood mononuclear cells, sampled before stem cell transplant. These receptor sequences come from a woman aged 50 to 65 with acute myeloid leukemia. Some clones in this sample may be carry-over from other donors' samples.

The chain links TRBV6-5 to TRBJ1-4, with D uncertain. The germline gives CDR1 MNHEY, CDR2 SVGAGI. Deletions cut 0 bases from V and 8 bases from J, with 13 bases between. The CDR3 loop spans 15 amino acids. The CDR3 nucleotides read TGTGCCAGCAGTTACTCCAATAGATTGAGGGAAAAACTGTTTTTT. As protein: CASSYSNRLREKLFF.

This rearrangement joins TRBV7-9 to TRBJ1-2; D uncertain. The CDR3 is 13 residues long. Trimming pared 2 bases from V and 5 bases from J, leaving 9 bases between. Germline-derived CDR1 and CDR2 are SEHNR and FQNEAQ (reference sequence). The CDR3 spells CASSLSAVYGYTF. CDR3 nucleotides: TGTGCCAGCAGCTTATCGGCAGTTTATGGCTACACCTTC.

This sequence joins TRBV7-2 and TRBJ1-1; no definite D call. The V and J ends lost 7 bases and 2 bases respectively, with 17 bases between them. Germline loops: CDR1 SGHTA, CDR2 FQGNSA. This CDR3 is 15 amino acids long. The CDR3 sequence: CASTLGPYSNTEAFF. DNA for the CDR3: TGTGCCAGCACCCTCGGCCCATATAGTAACACTGAAGCTTTCTTT.

This chain connects TRBV6-4 to TRBJ2-3; D is ambiguous. The CDR3 has 13 residues. V was cut by 0 bases and J by 2 bases, with 3 bases left in between. CDR1 is MRHNA, CDR2 SNTAGT, per germline. This chain's CDR3 is CASSDSPTDTQYF. The DNA of the CDR3 is TGTGCCAGCAGTGACTCCCCCACAGATACGCAGTATTTT.

The chain links TRBV19 to TRBJ2-7; 9 bases fit TRBD1. CDR1 and CDR2 from the germline V gene are LNHDA and SQIVND (reference sequence). The CDR3 has 14 residues. V shed 7 bases and J 6 bases; nucleotides not matched to a gene: 10. The CDR3 reads CASTKRGQGSEQYF. In DNA form, the CDR3 reads TGTGCCAGTACGAAGCGGGGACAGGGAAGCGAGCAGTACTTC.

The V gene is TRBV30, the J gene TRBJ2-7; 10 bases match TRBD1. The junction had 5 bases not matched to a gene; V was cut back by 3 bases and J by 3 bases. Germline CDR1 and CDR2: GTSNPN and SVGIG (reference sequence). CDR3 length: 14 residues. The CDR3 protein is CAWRDRDRGYEQYF. Written as DNA, the CDR3 is TGTGCCTGGAGGGACCGGGACAGGGGCTACGAGCAGTACTTC.

This chain links TRBV6-6 with TRBJ1-1, with D maybe TRBD1 (6 bases). The CDR3 runs 15 residues. Trimming shortened V by 5 bases and J by 2 bases, and 15 bases separated the two germline ends. Germline V gene sequence: CDR1 MNHNY, CDR2 SVGAGI (reference sequence). The CDR3 spells CASSPPRTDNTEAFF. DNA of the CDR3: TGTGCCAGCAGTCCCCCTAGGACAGATAACACTGAAGCTTTCTTT.

The chain uses TRBV5-1 and TRBJ1-1; D call uncertain. The germline V gene encodes CDR1 SGHRS and CDR2 YFSETQ. The CDR3 runs to 14 residues. The ends were cut back, 0 bases at V and 1 base at J, with 7 bases in the middle. The CDR3 is CASSLAAANTEAFF. The CDR3 DNA is TGCGCCAGCAGCTTGGCGGCGGCGAACACTGAAGCTTTCTTT.

The CDR3 DNA follows: TGTGCCTGGAGTGTACAGGCCGGGGGCGGGGAGCTGTTTTTT. Amino acids: CAWSVQAGGGELFF. The rearrangement uses TRBV30 and TRBJ2-2; D is possibly TRBD2 (6 bases). Germline-derived CDR1 and CDR2 are GTSNPN and SVGIG (reference sequence). V gave up 0 bases and J gave up 7 bases, with 12 bases separating them. The CDR3 has 14 amino acids.

The chain recombines TRBV10-3 with TRBJ2-7; D is unclear. The CDR3 has 13 residues. Germline V gives CDR1 ENHRY, CDR2 SYGVKD. V was clipped by 7 bases and J by 3 bases, with 13 bases between them. The CDR3 protein is CAITSQTDYEQYF. CDR3 nucleotides: TGTGCCATCACGAGCCAGACCGACTACGAGCAGTACTTC.

The chain uses TRBV5-1 and TRBJ1-1, with no clear D. Germline CDR1 reads SGHRS; CDR2 reads YFSETQ. The CDR3 runs to 12 residues. V lost 6 bases to trimming and J lost 1 base, with 7 bases between them. The CDR3 nucleotides read TGCGCCAGCAAGAGTACGAACACTGAAGCTTTCTTT. The encoded protein is CASKSTNTEAFF.

J is TRBJ1-5 and V is TRBV6-5, with D unresolved. Germline assignment: CDR1 MNHEY and CDR2 SVGAGI. Trimming pared 7 bases from V and 0 bases from J, leaving 7 bases between. This CDR3 comprises 13 residues. DNA of the CDR3: TGTGCCAGCACCATTTATAGCAATCAGCCCCAGCATTTT. Its translation is CASTIYSNQPQHF.

The gene calls are TRBV25-1 and TRBJ1-4; D unresolved. The CDR3 runs 13 residues. CDR1 MGHDK and CDR2 SYGVNS come from the germline V gene. V was cut by 2 bases and J by 7 bases, with 8 bases left in between. CDR3 protein: CASSERDLEKLFF. The CDR3 nucleotides are TGTGCCAGCAGTGAAAGAGACCTTGAAAAACTGTTTTTT.

V usage is TRBV9 and J usage is TRBJ2-7; TRBD2 matches at 11 bases. Trimming removed 4 bases from V and 3 bases from J; junction bases left unmatched: 6. The CDR3 contains 15 residues. CDR1 is SGDLS and CDR2 is YYNGEE in the germline V gene. CDR3 DNA: TGTGCCAGCAGCACTGGGACTAGCGGCTTCTACGAGCAGTACTTC. Its protein product is CASSTGTSGFYEQYF.

This sequence joins TRBV4-1 and TRBJ1-5, with a tentative D call TRBD1 (6 bases). Between the trimmed V and J ends, which lost 2 bases and 7 bases, there was a span of 12 bases. This CDR3 comprises 14 residues. Germline-derived CDR1 and CDR2 are MGHRA and YSYEKL. CDR3 amino acids: CASSQSTGLQPQHF. CDR3 in DNA: TGCGCCAGCAGCCAATCTACAGGGTTACAGCCCCAGCATTTT.